The source of this TCR beta chain is a study of blood T cell repertoires in COVID-19 (dated by TCRdb to 2018 to 2021). Turning to the overall study: Samples from collaborators originated in the United States, Italy and Spain and spanned both the acute and convalescent phases of COVID-19. The material from the prospective study consisted of cDNA or gDNA derived from T cells, B-cell-depleted T cells, or PBMCs. Subjects who had been exposed to COVID-19, were actively infected with it, or had recovered from it provided the deeply sampled blood TCRbeta repertoires that made up the dataset. The repertoires were made available in a free public database intended to serve as a resource for research on the immune response to SARS-CoV-2. Samples came from the ongoing ImmuneRACE study (first 160 participants) plus 1,254 subjects from 6 global collaborators. The sample metadata nearly always contained a de-identified subject ID, COVID-19 status, age in years and sex. HLA class I and class II types, where available, came from metadata supplied by the sample provider rather than from assay-based typing. The investigation overall reported the following: The quantity of clinical and demographic metadata differed by source and by participant and was supplied without curation.

The germline V gene (reference sequence) gives CDR1 as SEHNR and CDR2 as FQNEAQ. The V end loses 4 bases and the J end loses 4 bases, and a stretch of 11 bases separates them. From cysteine to phenylalanine, the CDR3 is 15 amino acids long. Just CDR3 DNA is preserved here, 45 bases in frame from base 1. Notes on this clone: Its antigen target is currently unknown. Per-nucleotide qualities are absent, and no much larger clonotype sits a single base away.

The collaborating institutions used their own protocols to collect whole blood in K2EDTA tubes. For TCRbeta analysis, collaborators shipped samples in one of three forms: frozen whole blood, isolated PBMCs, or DNA extracted from either of those sample types. TCRbeta CDR3 regions were amplified from genomic DNA using the immunoSEQ Assay, a bias-controlled multiplex PCR. On the authors' methods: Within the assay, amplification of reference gene primers was used to estimate how many nucleated cells each sample contained. Sequence reads were collapsed and filtered to measure the absolute abundance of every unique TCRbeta CDR3 rearrangement. For each sample, productive Simpson clonality was calculated by taking the square root of Simpson's diversity index across productive rearrangements. TCRdb mirrors the immuneACCESS table, restricted to in-frame sequences. Some clones are absent from its copies; in checked studies, under half trace to an unresolved V gene, and the reason for the others is unknown. The DNA gave D and trimming, while V, J and clone size come from that table. The sample table records 30,000 to 35,000 clones; roughly 85% of these occur just once. The ten largest clonotypes hold more than 12% of the sample.

The sequence is built from TRBV7-9 and TRBJ1-6; the D segment could be TRBD1, given 6 matching bases. Sequencing was done on a sample of peripheral blood. The TCR sequence derives from a human donor with acute or convalescent COVID-19. The donor label of this sample is uncertain. The CDR3 loop reads CASSSRTGYNSPLHF. The nucleotides are TGTGCCAGCAGCTCCCGAACAGGGTATAATTCACCCCTCCACTTT.